Below, 27 T cell receptor beta chains from the same sample are listed, as sequenced in a study of blood T cell repertoires in COVID-19. TCRdb's copy holds only in-frame clones and misses some; the assay was immunoSEQ multiplex PCR. This table has approximately 280,000 clones, around 85% appearing once. The sequencing input was peripheral blood. These TCRs come from an older woman with acute or convalescent COVID-19.

The chain is built from TRBV9 and TRBJ1-3; TRBD1 might be the D (6 bases). The V end lost 3 bases, the J end lost 0 bases, and 10 bases lay between the germline ends. This CDR3 is 15 amino acids long. Germline V lookup: CDR1 SGDLS, CDR2 YYNGEE. The CDR3 here is CASSAGHSSGNTIYF. In DNA, the CDR3 is TGTGCCAGCAGCGCGGGACACAGCTCTGGAAACACCATATATTTT.

The CDR3 nucleotides read TGTGCCAGTAGTGACGTCCCGGGGGGACAGGGAAGAAGGGAGCAGTTCTTC. Its translation: CASSDVPGGQGRREQFF. The genes are TRBV19 and TRBJ2-1; 9 bases agree with TRBD1. The CDR3 is made up of 17 amino acids. Per the germline V gene, CDR1 is LNHDA and CDR2 is SQIVND (reference sequence). The junction had 18 bases not matched to a gene; V was cut back by 5 bases and J by 10 bases.

V is TRBV11-2 and J is TRBJ1-1, with D hard to call. Germline CDR1 is SGHAT and CDR2 is FQNNGV. The CDR3 has 13 residues. V lost 6 bases and J lost 0, with 8 bases in between. CDR3 region: CASRYSLNTEAFF. The DNA of the CDR3 is TGTGCCAGCAGGTACAGTTTGAACACTGAAGCTTTCTTT.

V and J are TRBV20-1 and TRBJ1-2; D remains ambiguous. Germline CDR1 reads DFQATT; CDR2 reads SNEGSKA (reference sequence). V dropped 6 bases and J dropped 5 bases, with 13 bases sitting between them. The CDR3 is 12 amino acids. CDR3 coding DNA: TGCAGTGCAAGTAGTTGGGAGTATGGCTACACCTTC. Its translation: CSASSWEYGYTF.

This clone appeared a few times. The J gene is TRBJ2-2, the V gene TRBV4-1, with D perhaps TRBD2 (6 bases). Germline V gene sequence: CDR1 MGHRA, CDR2 YSYEKL. Trimming took 4 bases from V and 2 from J, leaving 11 bases between them. The CDR3 is 15 amino acids. Here the CDR3 reads CASSRRTTNTGELFF. CDR3 in DNA: TGCGCCAGCAGCCGTAGGACTACTAACACCGGGGAGCTGTTTTTT.

The chain joins TRBV2 to TRBJ2-7; perhaps TRBD2 as D (5 bases). The CDR3 is made up of 14 amino acids. In germline, CDR1 is SNHLY, CDR2 FYNNEI. V was pared by 10 bases and J by 4 bases, with 20 bases between. The CDR3 loop reads CAIKIGGGSYEQYF. The CDR3 DNA sequence: TGTGCCATCAAGATAGGCGGTGGGAGTTACGAGCAGTACTTC.

V is TRBV6-2 or TRBV6-3 and J is TRBJ1-5, with TRBD1 as a possible D gene (6 bases). CDR1 is MNHEY and CDR2 is SVGEGT in the germline V gene. The CDR3 extends over 14 amino acids. The V and J ends lost 5 bases and 3 bases respectively, with 11 bases between them. CDR3 coding DNA: TGTGCCAGCAGTCCCACAGGGTTCAATCAGCCCCAGCATTTT. This sequence encodes CASSPTGFNQPQHF.

This clone has only a few counts. V and J are TRBV3-1 (or the pseudogene TRBV3-2) and TRBJ1-1, with a tentative D call TRBD1 (5 bases). Trimming removed 4 bases at V and 0 bases at J, with 6 bases between. The CDR3 length is 13 residues. Germline V gene data show CDR1 as LGHDT and CDR2 as YNNKEL (reference sequence). In DNA form, the CDR3 reads TGTGCCAGCAGCCCAGGGATGAACACTGAAGCTTTCTTT. Its translation is CASSPGMNTEAFF.

The rearrangement uses TRBV28 and TRBJ2-1; 7 bases are a match to TRBD1. This CDR3 has 13 residues. CDR1 is MDHEN, CDR2 SYDVKM, per germline. J was trimmed by 6 bases and V by 4 bases; bases with no gene match: 3. The CDR3 DNA sequence: TGTGCCAGCAGTTCGCGACAGGGCAATGAGCAGTTCTTC. This codes for CASSSRQGNEQFF.

The chain employs TRBV3-1 (or the pseudogene TRBV3-2) and TRBJ1-1, with a weak D call TRBD1 (5 bases). CDR1 and CDR2 from the germline V gene are LGHDT and YNNKEL (reference sequence). The CDR3 consists of 15 residues. V was trimmed by 1 base and J by 0 bases, leaving 9 bases between them. CDR3 nucleotide sequence: TGTGCCAGCAGCCAAGGGGGACTCCTGAACACTGAAGCTTTCTTT. Translated, it gives CASSQGGLLNTEAFF.

The J gene is TRBJ2-7, the V gene TRBV3-1 (or the pseudogene TRBV3-2), with 7 bases that match TRBD1. Looked up from germline, CDR1 is LGHDT and CDR2 is YNNKEL (reference sequence). The junction had 10 bases not matched to a gene; V was cut back by 6 bases and J by 2 bases. The CDR3 is made up of 15 amino acids. As DNA, the CDR3 is TGTGCCAGCAGGCCAGGTGGGACAGCCCCCTACGAGCAGTACTTC. Protein: CASRPGGTAPYEQYF.

The gene calls are TRBV7-2 and TRBJ1-6, with unresolved D. V was clipped by 5 bases and J by 0 bases, with 14 bases between them. Germline CDR1 and CDR2: SGHTA and FQGNSA. This CDR3 is built from 17 residues. Here the CDR3 reads CASSPSHARSYNSPLHF. The CDR3 bases are TGTGCCAGCAGCCCTTCCCACGCGCGCTCCTATAATTCACCCCTCCACTTT.

The V call is TRBV7-8, the J call TRBJ2-1; tentatively, D is TRBD1 (6 bases). Trimming removed 8 bases from V and 4 bases from J, with 12 bases in between. CDR3 size: 13 residues. CDR1 is SGHVS and CDR2 is FQNEAQ in the germline V gene. In nucleotides, the CDR3 is TGTGCCAGCGGGACACCCCGTTACAATGAGCAGTTCTTC. Protein product: CASGTPRYNEQFF. The whole variable domain, remainder taken from reference TRBV7-8 and TRBJ2-1, is GAGVSQSPRYKVAKRGQDVALRCDPISGHVSLFWYQQALGQGPEFLTYFQNEAQLDKSGLPSDRFFAERPEGSVSTLKIQRTQQEDSAVYLCASGTPRYNEQFFGPGTRLTVL.

The J gene is TRBJ2-5, the V gene TRBV3-1 (or the pseudogene TRBV3-2); D might be TRBD1 (6 bases). Germline V gives CDR1 LGHDT, CDR2 YNNKEL (reference sequence). This CDR3 spans 15 amino acids. Trimming removed 0 bases at V and 5 bases at J, with 13 bases between. CDR3 in amino acids: CASSQEGGRGETQYF. In DNA, the CDR3 is TGTGCCAGCAGCCAAGAAGGGGGAAGGGGGGAGACCCAGTACTTC.

The chain recombines TRBV19 with TRBJ1-1; D call uncertain. The V end was cut by 2 bases, the J end by 2 bases, with 12 bases between. CDR1 is LNHDA and CDR2 is SQIVND in the germline V gene (reference sequence). The CDR3 covers 15 residues. CDR3 in amino acids: CASSIYQAINTEAFF. As DNA, the CDR3 is TGTGCCAGTAGTATATACCAGGCAATCAACACTGAAGCTTTCTTT.

The chain couples TRBV19 to TRBJ2-7, with D maybe TRBD2 (5 bases). V lost 2 bases and J lost 3, with 8 bases in between. Germline V gene sequence: CDR1 LNHDA, CDR2 SQIVND (reference sequence). The CDR3 sequence is 13 residues long. CDR3 coding DNA: TGTGCCAGTAGTATAACTAGAGGCTACGAGCAGTACTTC. Translating gives CASSITRGYEQYF.

A remark on this clone: Other DNA sequences in this specimen translate into the identical CDR3. J is TRBJ2-3 and V is TRBV18; no definite D call. CDR3 length: 13 residues. Trimming removed 4 bases at V and 1 base at J, with 6 bases between. CDR1 and CDR2 (germline): KGHSH, LQKENI. Here the CDR3 DNA reads TGTGCCAGCTCACGCGGCGGCACAGATACGCAGTATTTT. Protein: CASSRGGTDTQYF.

The genes are TRBV4-1 and TRBJ1-1; perhaps TRBD1 as D (5 bases). The V and J ends lost 4 bases and 0 bases respectively, with 18 bases between them. Germline loops: CDR1 MGHRA, CDR2 YSYEKL. The CDR3 consists of 17 residues. This chain's CDR3 is CASSLRTQGMLNTEAFF. CDR3 nucleotide sequence: TGCGCCAGCAGCCTCCGGACGCAGGGTATGTTGAACACTGAAGCTTTCTTT.

The chain uses TRBV9 and TRBJ2-7; D gene uncertain. The CDR3 has 15 amino acids. Trimming pared 0 bases from V and 6 bases from J, leaving 16 bases between. In germline, CDR1 is SGDLS, CDR2 YYNGEE. This CDR3 reads CASSVAIGVGGEQYF. The CDR3 DNA follows: TGTGCCAGCAGCGTAGCTATAGGAGTAGGCGGCGAGCAGTACTTC.

This sequence joins TRBV19 and TRBJ1-5; 8 bases are shared with TRBD1. The CDR3 totals 16 residues. J gave up 6 bases and V 1 base, and 8 bases lay outside the gene matches. CDR1 is LNHDA, CDR2 SQIVND, per germline (reference sequence). CDR3 in DNA: TGTGCCAGTAGTATAGCCCGGACAGGGTTTTTTCAGCCCCAGCATTTT. Translated: CASSIARTGFFQPQHF. The full variable domain, rest sourced from reference TRBV19 and TRBJ1-5, is DGGITQSPKYLFRKEGQNVTLSCEQNLNHDAMYWYRQDPGQGLRLIYYSQIVNDFQKGDIAEGYSVSREKKESFPLTVTSAQKNPTAFYLCASSIARTGFFQPQHFGDGTRLSIL.

V and J are TRBV7-6 and TRBJ1-2, with D unresolved. Germline V gives CDR1 SGHVS, CDR2 FNYEAQ. The V end lost 5 bases, the J end lost 5 bases, and 12 bases lay between the germline ends. The CDR3 is 13 residues long. The CDR3: CASSHRAGYGYTF. The CDR3 coding sequence is TGTGCCAGCAGCCATCGTGCAGGTTATGGCTACACCTTC.

This sequence joins TRBV5-4 and TRBJ2-2, with 7 bases lining up with TRBD1. The germline gives CDR1 SGHNT, CDR2 YYREEE (reference sequence). The V gene end was trimmed by 5 bases and the J gene end by 2 bases; junction bases not matched to a gene: 6. This CDR3 is 15 amino acids long. The CDR3 protein is CASSPGTANTGELFF. CDR3 in DNA: TGTGCCAGCAGTCCCGGGACAGCAAACACCGGGGAGCTGTTTTTT.

This sequence joins TRBV27 and TRBJ1-6; 7 bases match TRBD1. Germline V gene sequence: CDR1 MNHEY, CDR2 SMNVEV (reference sequence). V was clipped by 4 bases and J by 7 bases; unmatched bases: 7. This CDR3 is built from 15 residues. CDR3 coding DNA: TGTGCCAGCAGTTGGGACAGTCTTGGGAATTCACCCCTCCACTTT. Its translation is CASSWDSLGNSPLHF.

This clone was recorded once. V gene TRBV2 combines with J gene TRBJ2-7; D may be TRBD2 (5 bases). Germline CDR1 is SNHLY and CDR2 is FYNNEI. With 7 bases removed from V and 6 bases from J, the gap between germline ends came to 16 bases. The CDR3 length is 13 residues. CDR3 region: CASIPLAYGEQYF. CDR3 in DNA: TGTGCCAGCATCCCCCTAGCTTACGGCGAGCAGTACTTC. Variable domain in full (rest from reference TRBV2 and TRBJ2-7): EPEVTQTPSHQVTQMGQEVILRCVPISNHLYFYWYRQILGQKVEFLVSFYNNEISEKSEIFDDQFSVERPDGSNFTLKIRSTKLEDSAMYFCASIPLAYGEQYFGPGTRLTVT.

J is TRBJ1-2 and V is TRBV5-1, with D tentatively TRBD1 (5 bases). The CDR3 has 12 residues. Germline CDR1 and CDR2: SGHRS and YFSETQ. Trimming pared 5 bases from V and 8 bases from J, leaving 13 bases between. The CDR3 DNA reads as TGCGCCAGCAGAAACAGGTCCTTGGGCTACACCTTC. As protein: CASRNRSLGYTF.

This chain joins TRBV2 and TRBJ1-4; possible D gene TRBD1, 6 bases. Germline V gene sequence: CDR1 SNHLY, CDR2 FYNNEI. V gave up 6 bases and J gave up 3 bases, with 17 bases separating them. This CDR3 has 16 residues. The CDR3 DNA reads as TGTGCCAGCAGGTCTATACAGGGCCGTTCTAATGAAAAACTGTTTTTT. Protein sequence: CASRSIQGRSNEKLFF.

The chain couples TRBV28 to TRBJ1-5; D not resolved. CDR3 length equals 13 residues. Trimming shortened V by 4 bases and J by 3 bases, and 7 bases separated the two germline ends. Germline V lookup: CDR1 MDHEN, CDR2 SYDVKM. The DNA of the CDR3 is TGTGCCAGCAGTTCCTTGTCCAATCAGCCCCAGCATTTT. It specifies CASSSLSNQPQHF.